The present entry profiles one TCR beta chain with its context. The data were produced by immunoSEQ multiplex PCR, yet TCRdb's version contains in-frame clones alone and is incomplete. The table lists over 200,000 clones, 60% to 75% of them singletons. CDR1 and CDR2 (germline): GTSNPN, SVGIG (reference sequence). This CDR3 is 13 amino acids long. V was cut by 0 bases and J by 2 bases, with 8 bases left in between. These data are taken from a study of blood T cell repertoires in COVID-19. Sequenced material: peripheral blood. This clonotype was obtained from an elderly woman with acute or convalescent COVID-19. This chain joins TRBV30 and TRBJ2-7; TRBD1 is a possible D gene (6 bases). The CDR3 DNA sequence: TGTGCCTGGAGTGTGAAGGGGGCCTACGAGCAGTACTTC. Its protein product is CAWSVKGAYEQYF.